This T cell receptor beta chain was captured in a study of early T cells in non-severe SARS-CoV-2 infection. Study context: Whole-blood bulk RNA, unsorted, was sequenced, and chains were unpaired.

Study-wide results and limits: Comparison of clonotypes with VDJdb favored anti-spike CD8 responses while missing private and CD4 specificities.

Germline V gene sequence: CDR1 KGHSH, CDR2 LQKENI. The CDR3 extends over 13 amino acids. Trimming took off 6 bases at V and 3 bases at J, with 9 bases between the two ends. Points on this clonotype: Its antigen remains unidentified.

cDNA molecules, individually, were tagged with unique molecular identifiers. TCRdb re-called the 5' RACE reads with MiXCR, one entry per CDR3 protein. The table lists around 59,000 distinct CDR3 sequences, over 10% of them singletons. The sequence derives from an adult who was a healthcare worker with PCR-confirmed SARS-CoV-2 infection or an uninfected control (not recorded which). The rearrangement joins TRBV18 to TRBJ2-1; maybe TRBD1 (5 bases). The sample taken for sequencing was whole blood. CDR3 nucleotide sequence: TGTGCCAGCTCTCATAGGGGCTACAATGAGCAGTTCTTC. Protein product: CASSHRGYNEQFF. Drawing the rest from reference TRBV18 and TRBJ2-1, the complete variable domain is NAGVMQNPRHLVRRRGQEARLRCSPMKGHSHVYWYRQLPEEGLKFMVYLQKENIIDESGMPKERFSAEFPKEGPSILRIQQVVRGDSAAYFCASSHRGYNEQFFGPGTRLTVL.